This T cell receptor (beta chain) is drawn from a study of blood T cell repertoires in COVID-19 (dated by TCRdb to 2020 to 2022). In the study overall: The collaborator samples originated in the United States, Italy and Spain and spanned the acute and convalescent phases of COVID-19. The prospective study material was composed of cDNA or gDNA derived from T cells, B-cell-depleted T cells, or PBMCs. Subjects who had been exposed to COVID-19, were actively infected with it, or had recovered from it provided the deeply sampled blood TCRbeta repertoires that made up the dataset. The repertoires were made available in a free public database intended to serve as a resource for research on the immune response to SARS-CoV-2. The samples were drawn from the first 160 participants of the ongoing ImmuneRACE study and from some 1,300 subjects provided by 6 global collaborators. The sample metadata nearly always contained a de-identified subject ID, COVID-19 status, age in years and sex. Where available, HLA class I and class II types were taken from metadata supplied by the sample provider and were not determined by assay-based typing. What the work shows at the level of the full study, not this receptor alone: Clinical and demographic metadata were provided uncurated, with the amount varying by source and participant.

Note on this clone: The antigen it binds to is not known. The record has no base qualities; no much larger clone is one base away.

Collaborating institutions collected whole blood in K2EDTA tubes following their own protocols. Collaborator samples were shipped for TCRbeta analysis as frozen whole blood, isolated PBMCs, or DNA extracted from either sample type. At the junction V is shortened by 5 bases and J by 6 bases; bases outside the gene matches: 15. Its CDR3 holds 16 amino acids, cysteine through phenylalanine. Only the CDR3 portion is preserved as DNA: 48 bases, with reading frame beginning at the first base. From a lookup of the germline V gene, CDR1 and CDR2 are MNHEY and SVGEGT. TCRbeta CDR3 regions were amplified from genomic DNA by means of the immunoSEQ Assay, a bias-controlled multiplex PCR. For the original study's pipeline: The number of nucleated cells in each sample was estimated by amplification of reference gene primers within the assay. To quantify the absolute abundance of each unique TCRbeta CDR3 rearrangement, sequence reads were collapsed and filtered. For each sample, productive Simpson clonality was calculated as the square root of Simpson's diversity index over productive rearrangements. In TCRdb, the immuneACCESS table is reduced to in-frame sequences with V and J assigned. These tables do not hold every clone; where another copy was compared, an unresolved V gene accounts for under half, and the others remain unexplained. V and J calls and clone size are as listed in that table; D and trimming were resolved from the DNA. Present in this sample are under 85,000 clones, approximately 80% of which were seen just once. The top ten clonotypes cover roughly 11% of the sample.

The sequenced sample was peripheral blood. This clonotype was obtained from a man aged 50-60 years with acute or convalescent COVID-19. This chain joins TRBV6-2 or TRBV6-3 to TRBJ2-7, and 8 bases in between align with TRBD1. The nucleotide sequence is TGTGCCAGCAGTGACCCGCCGACAGGGGTTCGATCCGAGCAGTACTTC. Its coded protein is CASSDPPTGVRSEQYF.